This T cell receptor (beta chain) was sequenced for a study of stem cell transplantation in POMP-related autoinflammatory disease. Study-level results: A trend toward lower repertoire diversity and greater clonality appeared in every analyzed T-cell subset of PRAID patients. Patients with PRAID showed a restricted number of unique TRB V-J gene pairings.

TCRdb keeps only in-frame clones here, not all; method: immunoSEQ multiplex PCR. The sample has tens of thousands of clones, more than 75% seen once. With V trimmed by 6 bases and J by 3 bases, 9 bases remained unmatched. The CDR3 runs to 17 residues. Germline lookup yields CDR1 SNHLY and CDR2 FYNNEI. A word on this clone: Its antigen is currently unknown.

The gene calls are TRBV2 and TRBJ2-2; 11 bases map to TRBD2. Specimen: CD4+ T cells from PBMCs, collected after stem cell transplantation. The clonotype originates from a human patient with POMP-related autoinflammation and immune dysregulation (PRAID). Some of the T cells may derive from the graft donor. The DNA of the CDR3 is TGTGCCAGCAGGAATAGCGGGGGGGCTTCTCACACCGGGGAGCTGTTTTTT. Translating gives CASRNSGGASHTGELFF.